This T cell receptor (beta chain) was sequenced in a study of T cell responses to AZD1222 COVID-19 vaccine. This clone is a singleton in its sample. A read error is likely, as this CDR3 ends without the conserved phenylalanine or tryptophan. No DNA is shown, since the ends of the CDR3 on it are uncertain; the CDR3 is the one TCRdb lists. The CDR3 length equals 14 residues, ends included. Germline lookup yields CDR1 MGHRA and CDR2 YSYEKL. Repertoires were generated with immunoSEQ multiplex PCR, while TCRdb's copy carries only in-frame clones and drops some. The sample shows hundreds of thousands of clones, just over 90% of them seen only once.

The source was peripheral blood, collected on day 0 of MenACWY control vaccination. This TCR was recovered from an adult in good health. This chain joins TRBV4-1 and TRBJ1-3; TRBD1 was called by the table and not checked on the DNA. CDR3 sequence reads: CASSRTTGYRPPGG.